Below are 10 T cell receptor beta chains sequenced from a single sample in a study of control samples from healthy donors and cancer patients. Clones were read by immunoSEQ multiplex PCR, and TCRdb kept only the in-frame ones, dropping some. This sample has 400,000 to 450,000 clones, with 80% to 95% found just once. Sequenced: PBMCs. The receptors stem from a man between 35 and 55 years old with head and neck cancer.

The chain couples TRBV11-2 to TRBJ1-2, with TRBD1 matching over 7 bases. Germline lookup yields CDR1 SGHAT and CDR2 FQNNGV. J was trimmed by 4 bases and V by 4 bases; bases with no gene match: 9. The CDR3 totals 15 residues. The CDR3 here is CASSSLTGPPYGYTF. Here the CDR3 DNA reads TGTGCCAGCAGCTCCCTGACAGGGCCCCCCTATGGCTACACCTTC.

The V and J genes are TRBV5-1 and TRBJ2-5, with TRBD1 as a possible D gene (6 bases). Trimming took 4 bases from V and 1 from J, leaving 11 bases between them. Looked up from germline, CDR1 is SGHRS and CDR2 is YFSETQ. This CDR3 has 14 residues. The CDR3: CASSRDRTQETQYF. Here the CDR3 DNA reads TGCGCCAGCAGCCGCGACAGGACCCAAGAGACCCAGTACTTC.

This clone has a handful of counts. CDR3 sequence (DNA): TGTGCCAGCAGTACAGGGCTGAATCAGCCCCAGCATTTT. Protein sequence: CASSTGLNQPQHF. The genes are TRBV3-1 (or the pseudogene TRBV3-2) and TRBJ1-5, with a possible D match to TRBD1 (6 bases). Germline CDR1 reads LGHDT; CDR2 reads YNNKEL (reference sequence). Trimming cost V 6 bases and J 4 bases, with 10 bases left between them. The CDR3 length is 13 residues.

CDR3 sequence: CAWSPNRYRGDEKLFF. The CDR3 bases are TGTGCCTGGAGTCCTAACCGTTACAGGGGGGATGAAAAACTGTTTTTT. The rearrangement links TRBV30 to TRBJ1-4; 8 positions agree with TRBD1. This CDR3 is 16 amino acids long. The junction had 11 bases not matched to a gene; V was cut back by 2 bases and J by 6 bases. Germline V lookup: CDR1 GTSNPN, CDR2 SVGIG (reference sequence).

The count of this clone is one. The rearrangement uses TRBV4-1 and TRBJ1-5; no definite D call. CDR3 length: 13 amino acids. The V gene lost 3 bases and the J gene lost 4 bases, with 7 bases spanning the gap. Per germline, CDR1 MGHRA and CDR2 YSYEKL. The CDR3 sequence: CASSQGLNQPQHF. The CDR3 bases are TGCGCCAGCAGCCAGGGATTGAATCAGCCCCAGCATTTT.

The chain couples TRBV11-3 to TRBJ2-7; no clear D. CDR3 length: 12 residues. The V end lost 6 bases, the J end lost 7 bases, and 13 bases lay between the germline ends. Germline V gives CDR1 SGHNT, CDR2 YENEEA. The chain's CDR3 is CASSPPSGEQYF. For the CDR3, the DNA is TGTGCCAGCAGTCCACCCTCTGGAGAGCAGTACTTC.

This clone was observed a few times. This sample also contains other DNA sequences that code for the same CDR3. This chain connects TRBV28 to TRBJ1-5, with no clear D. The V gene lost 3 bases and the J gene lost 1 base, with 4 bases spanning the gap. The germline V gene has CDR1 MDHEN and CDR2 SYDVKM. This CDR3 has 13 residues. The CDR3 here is CASSLGSNQPQHF. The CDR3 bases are TGTGCCAGCAGTTTGGGAAGCAATCAGCCCCAGCATTTT.

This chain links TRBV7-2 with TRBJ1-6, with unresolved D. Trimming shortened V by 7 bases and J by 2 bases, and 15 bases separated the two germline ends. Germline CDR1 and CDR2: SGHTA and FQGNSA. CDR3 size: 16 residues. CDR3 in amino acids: CASTPTVSTYNSPLHF. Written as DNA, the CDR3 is TGTGCCAGCACCCCGACGGTTTCTACCTATAATTCACCCCTCCACTTT.

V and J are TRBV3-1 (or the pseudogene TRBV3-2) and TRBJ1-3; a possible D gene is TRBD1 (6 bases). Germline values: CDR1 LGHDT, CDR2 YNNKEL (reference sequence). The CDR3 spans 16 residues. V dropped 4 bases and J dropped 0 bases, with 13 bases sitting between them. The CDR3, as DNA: TGTGCCAGCAGCCCGACAGGCCTTTACTCTGGAAACACCATATATTTT. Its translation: CASSPTGLYSGNTIYF.

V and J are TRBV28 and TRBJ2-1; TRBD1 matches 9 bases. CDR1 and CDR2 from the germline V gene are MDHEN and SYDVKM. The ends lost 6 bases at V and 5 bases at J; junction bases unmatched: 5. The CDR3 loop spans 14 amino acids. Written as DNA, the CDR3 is TGTGCCAGCAGGGTGGACAGGGGTCACAATGAGCAGTTCTTC. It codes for CASRVDRGHNEQFF.